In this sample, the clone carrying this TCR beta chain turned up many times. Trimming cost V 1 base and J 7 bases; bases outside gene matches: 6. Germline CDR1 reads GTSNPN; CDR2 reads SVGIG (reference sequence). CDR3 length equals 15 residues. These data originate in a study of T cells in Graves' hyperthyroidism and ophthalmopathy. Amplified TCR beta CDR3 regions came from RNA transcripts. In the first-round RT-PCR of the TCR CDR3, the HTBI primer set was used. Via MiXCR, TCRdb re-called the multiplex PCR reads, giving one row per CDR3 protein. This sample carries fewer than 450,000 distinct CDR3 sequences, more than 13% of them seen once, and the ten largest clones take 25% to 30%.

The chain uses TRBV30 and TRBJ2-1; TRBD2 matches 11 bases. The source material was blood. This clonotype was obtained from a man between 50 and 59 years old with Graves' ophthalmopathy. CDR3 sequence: CAWSDLAGGSNEQFF. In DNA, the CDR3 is TGTGCCTGGAGTGATCTAGCGGGAGGATCTAATGAGCAGTTCTTC. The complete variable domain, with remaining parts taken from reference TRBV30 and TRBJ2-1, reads SQTIHQWPATLVQPVGSPLSLECTVEGTSNPNLYWYRQAAGRGLQLLFYSVGIGQISSEVPQNLSASRPQDRQFILSSKKLLLSDSGFYLCAWSDLAGGSNEQFFGPGTRLTVL.